The rows below give T cell receptor beta chains drawn from one sample of a study of T cells in Graves' hyperthyroidism and ophthalmopathy. TCRdb used MiXCR to reprocess the multiplex PCR reads, holding one entry per CDR3 protein. The sample yields approximately 530,000 distinct CDR3 sequences, about a sixth seen once. Material for sequencing was blood. The receptors shown here come from a woman between 18 and 29 years old with Graves' hyperthyroidism. The CDR3 runs from the conserved cysteine through the conserved F or W. The D gene is left open where the match is weak. Clone sizes are given selectively: once, few, many, or a class where the clone is expanded.

v_call	d_call	j_call	clone_size	cdr3_nt	cdr3_aa
TRBV6-1	NA	TRBJ2-2	many	TGTGCCAGCAGTGAAGCCCCGGGACAGAACACCGGGGAGCTGTTTTTT	CASSEAPGQNTGELFF
TRBV29-1	NA	TRBJ1-2	few	TGCAGCGTTGAGTCAGGGTACTCTTCCGACTATGGCTACACCTTC	CSVESGYSSDYGYTF
TRBV5-6	TRBD1	TRBJ1-4	few	TGTGCCAGCAGCTGGAGGGGGCGCGGAAAACTGTTTTTT	CASSWRGRGKLFF
TRBV6-2/TRBV6-3	TRBD1	TRBJ2-7	many	TGTGCCAGCAGTTATCGGGACAGGGGGCGTGCATACGAGCAGTACTTC	CASSYRDRGRAYEQYF
TRBV30	TRBD1	TRBJ1-1	many	TGTGCCTGGACAGGGGGCGCGGAAACTGAAGCTTTCTTT	CAWTGGAETEAFF
TRBV6-1	TRBD2	TRBJ2-1	few	TGTGCCAGCAGTTATAGACTAGCGCGAAACAATGAGCAGTTCTTC	CASSYRLARNNEQFF
TRBV20-1	NA	TRBJ1-1	many	TGCAGTGCTAGAGACTCCCTGGACGGGTACACTGAAGCTTTCTTT	CSARDSLDGYTEAFF
TRBV24-1	TRBD1	TRBJ1-5	few	TGTGCCACCAGCGACGGACAGGGTAATAATCAGCCCCAGCATTTT	CATSDGQGNNQPQHF
TRBV6-1	TRBD2	TRBJ2-7	many	TGTGCCAGCAGACCGACTAGCGGCACCTACGAGCAGTACTTC	CASRPTSGTYEQYF
TRBV7-2	NA	TRBJ1-1	many	TGTGCCAGCAGCTTCATCAGGGCGAACACTGAAGCTTTCTTT	CASSFIRANTEAFF
TRBV20-1	TRBD2	TRBJ2-7	NA	TGCAGTGCTATCCCCCCGGGACTAGCGGGAGTGGGGGGCTCCTACGAGCAGTACTTC	CSAIPPGLAGVGGSYEQYF
TRBV12-3/TRBV12-4	NA	TRBJ1-3	NA	TGTGCCAGCAGGGACGGTTTCTCTGGAAACACCATATATTTT	CASRDGFSGNTIYF
TRBV20-1	NA	TRBJ1-2	many	TGCAGTGCCATGGAGGGACCCTATGGCTACACCTTC	CSAMEGPYGYTF
TRBV6-1	TRBD2	TRBJ2-5	few	TGTGCCGGCAGGCCGGGACTAGCGGCGCAAGAGACCCAGTACTTC	CAGRPGLAAQETQYF
TRBV5-1	NA	TRBJ1-1	NA	TGCGCCAGCAGCTTTGGGGCGGACACTGAAGCTTTCTTT	CASSFGADTEAFF
TRBV7-2	TRBD2	TRBJ2-3	many	TGTGCCAGCAGCTTTCCTAGCGGGAGGTCTTCTAGCACAGATACGCAGTATTTT	CASSFPSGRSSSTDTQYF